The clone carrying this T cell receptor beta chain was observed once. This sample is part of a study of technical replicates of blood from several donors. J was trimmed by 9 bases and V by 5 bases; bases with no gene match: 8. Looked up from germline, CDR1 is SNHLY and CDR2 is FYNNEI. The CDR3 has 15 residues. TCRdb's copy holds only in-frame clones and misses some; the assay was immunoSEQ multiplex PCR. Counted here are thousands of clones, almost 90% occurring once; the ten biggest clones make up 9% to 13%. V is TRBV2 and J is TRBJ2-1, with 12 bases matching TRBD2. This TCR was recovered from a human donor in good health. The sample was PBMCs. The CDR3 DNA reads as TGTGCCAGCAGTCCCAGGACTAGCGGGACCGGTGAGCAGTTCTTC. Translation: CASSPRTSGTGEQFF.